A single sample is the source of the 12 T cell receptor beta chains below, sequenced in a study of T cell repertoires in cytomegalovirus infection. The antigens for these receptors are not known. Via MiXCR, TCRdb re-called the reads, giving one row per CDR3 protein. The data hold fewer than 65,000 distinct CDR3 sequences, with around 20% observed a single time. This specimen consisted of CD8+ T cells from cultured PBMCs, obtained from culture after CMV antigen stimulation. The receptor set was obtained from a human donor in good health (CMV status not recorded). Some clones in this sample may be carry-over from other donors' samples.

The rearrangement links TRBV6-1 to TRBJ2-1, with TRBD1 as a possible D gene (5 bases). Trimming removed 3 bases from V and 3 bases from J, with 9 bases in between. Germline V gene lookup returns CDR1 MNHNS and CDR2 SASEGT. The CDR3 loop spans 14 amino acids. This CDR3 is CASSDAGFYNEQFF. In nucleotides, the CDR3 is TGTGCCAGCAGTGATGCAGGGTTCTACAATGAGCAGTTCTTC.

The chain has TRBV6-2 or TRBV6-3 and TRBJ2-1; 8 nucleotides match TRBD2. CDR3 length: 18 amino acids. With 4 bases clipped from V and 1 base from J, the junction kept 12 bases outside the gene matches. Germline V lookup: CDR1 MNHEY, CDR2 SVGEGT. The CDR3 region has the DNA TGTGCCAGCAGTTTTTACAGCGGGAGTGTCTGGTCCTACAATGAGCAGTTCTTC. Protein product: CASSFYSGSVWSYNEQFF.

This clonotype was counted many times. J is TRBJ2-7 and V is TRBV7-9, with D perhaps given as TRBD1 or TRBD2 (5 bases each). The V gene's germline CDR1 is SEHNR and CDR2 FQNEAQ (reference sequence). V was clipped by 4 bases and J by 0 bases, with 10 bases between them. This CDR3 contains 14 residues. The CDR3 coding sequence is TGTGCCAGCAGCTCCTGGGACCACTCCTACGAGCAGTACTTC. Encoded protein: CASSSWDHSYEQYF.

This clonotype occurred a few times. The chain employs TRBV14 and TRBJ2-7; the D call may be TRBD1 or TRBD2 (5 bases each). The CDR3 is made up of 15 amino acids. Germline CDR1 and CDR2: SGHDN and FVKESK. V was clipped by 3 bases and J by 1 base, with 13 bases between them. CDR3: CASSHGTGVSYEQYF. The CDR3 DNA follows: TGTGCCAGCAGCCATGGGACGGGCGTGTCCTACGAGCAGTACTTC. Complete variable domain (other parts from reference TRBV14 and TRBJ2-7): EAGVTQFPSHSVIEKGQTVTLRCDPISGHDNLYWYRRVMGKEIKFLLHFVKESKQDESGMPNNRFLAERTGGTYSTLKVQPAELEDSGVYFCASSHGTGVSYEQYFGPGTRLTVT.

The J gene is TRBJ1-2, the V gene TRBV12-3 or TRBV12-4, with D hard to call. This CDR3 spans 15 amino acids. The V end was cut by 2 bases, the J end by 4 bases, with 14 bases between. The CDR3 coding sequence is TGTGCCAGCAGTTTACGTGTCAGATTTTCCTATGGCTACACCTTC. It encodes CASSLRVRFSYGYTF.

A note on this clonotype: Compared with germline, one end of the junction differs, possibly owing to a read error. J is TRBJ1-1 and V is TRBV7-2; 8 bases are shared with TRBD1. Germline CDR1 and CDR2: SGHTA and FQGNSA. CDR3 length: 12 residues. CDR3 nucleotide sequence: TGTGCCAGCAGCTCGAAACCCAAGACAGGGGCCTTT. This sequence encodes CASSSKPKTGAF.

This clonotype was counted between two and nine times. This chain joins TRBV12-3 or TRBV12-4 and TRBJ2-7; 7 bases line up with TRBD2. Unmatched junction bases numbered 4, after V lost 0 bases and J lost 2 bases. This CDR3 region has 15 residues. The CDR3 sequence: CASSLARDYTYEQYF. In nucleotides, the CDR3 is TGTGCCAGCAGTTTAGCCCGGGACTACACCTACGAGCAGTACTTC.

Remarks on this clonotype: Compared with germline, one end of the junction differs, possibly owing to a read error. This sequence joins TRBV6-2 or TRBV6-3 and TRBJ2-7; 7 nucleotides line up with TRBD1. CDR1 is MNHEY and CDR2 is SVGEGT in the germline V gene. CDR3 length: 15 amino acids. The CDR3 bases are TGTGACAGCAGAGGGACAGACTCGGCCATCTACGAGCAGTACTTC. Residues: CDSRGTDSAIYEQYF.

This clonotype was found many times. The J gene is TRBJ2-1, the V gene TRBV7-9; weak D call: TRBD2 (6 bases). The CDR3 spans 18 residues. From germline, CDR1 is SEHNR and CDR2 FQNEAQ (reference sequence). Trimming removed 2 bases at V and 10 bases at J, with 27 bases between. CDR3 in amino acids: CASSLSSPGDRPYGEQFF. CDR3 sequence (DNA): TGTGCCAGCAGCTTATCAAGCCCGGGGGACCGCCCGTATGGAGAGCAGTTCTTC.

The chain couples TRBV7-8 to TRBJ2-5; D may be TRBD2 (6 bases). V was shortened by 1 base and J by 2 bases, with 14 bases between the two germline ends. Germline-derived CDR1 and CDR2 are SGHVS and FQNEAQ. The CDR3 loop spans 16 amino acids. CDR3 region: CASSLGGGRYQETQYF. The CDR3 bases are TGTGCCAGCAGCTTAGGTGGTGGGAGGTATCAAGAGACCCAGTACTTC.

This chain links TRBV6-5 with TRBJ2-3, with no clear D. This CDR3 has 13 amino acids. V shed 2 bases and J shed 2 bases, with 5 bases lying between them. CDR1 and CDR2 from the germline V gene are MNHEY and SVGAGI. The CDR3 DNA sequence: TGTGCCAGCAGTTACAGGGTCACAGATACGCAGTATTTT. Translating it yields CASSYRVTDTQYF.

This clonotype was counted a few times. The rearrangement joins TRBV19 to TRBJ2-7, with a tentative D call TRBD1 (6 bases). CDR1 is LNHDA and CDR2 is SQIVND in the germline V gene (reference sequence). Between the trimmed V and J ends, which lost 6 bases and 4 bases, there was a span of 13 bases. The CDR3 has 13 residues. The CDR3 spells CASSYRVGYEQYF. CDR3 in DNA: TGTGCCAGTAGCTACAGGGTGGGATACGAGCAGTACTTC.